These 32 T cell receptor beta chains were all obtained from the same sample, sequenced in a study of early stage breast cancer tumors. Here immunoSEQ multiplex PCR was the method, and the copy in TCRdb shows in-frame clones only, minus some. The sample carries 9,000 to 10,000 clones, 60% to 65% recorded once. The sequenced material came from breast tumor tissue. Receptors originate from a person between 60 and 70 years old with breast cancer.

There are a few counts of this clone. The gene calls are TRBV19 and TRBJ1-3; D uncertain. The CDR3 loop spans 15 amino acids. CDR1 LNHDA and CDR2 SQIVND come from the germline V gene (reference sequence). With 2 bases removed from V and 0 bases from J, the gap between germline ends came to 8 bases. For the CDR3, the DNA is TGTGCCAGTAGTATATCGGCCAACTCTGGAAACACCATATATTTT. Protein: CASSISANSGNTIYF. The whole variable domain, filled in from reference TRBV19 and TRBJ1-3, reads DGGITQSPKYLFRKEGQNVTLSCEQNLNHDAMYWYRQDPGQGLRLIYYSQIVNDFQKGDIAEGYSVSREKKESFPLTVTSAQKNPTAFYLCASSISANSGNTIYFGEGSWLTVV.

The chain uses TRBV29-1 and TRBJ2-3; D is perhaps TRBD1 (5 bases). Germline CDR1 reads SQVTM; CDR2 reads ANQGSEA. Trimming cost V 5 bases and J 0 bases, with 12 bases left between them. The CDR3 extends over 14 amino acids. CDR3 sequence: CSVQIGHSTDTQYF. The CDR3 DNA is TGCAGCGTTCAAATAGGACATAGCACAGATACGCAGTATTTT.

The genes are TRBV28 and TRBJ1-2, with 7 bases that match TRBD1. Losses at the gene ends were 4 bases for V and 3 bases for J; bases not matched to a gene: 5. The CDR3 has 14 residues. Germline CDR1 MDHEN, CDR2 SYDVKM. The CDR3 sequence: CASSSGGLYYGYTF. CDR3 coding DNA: TGTGCCAGCAGTTCAGGGGGTCTTTACTATGGCTACACCTTC.

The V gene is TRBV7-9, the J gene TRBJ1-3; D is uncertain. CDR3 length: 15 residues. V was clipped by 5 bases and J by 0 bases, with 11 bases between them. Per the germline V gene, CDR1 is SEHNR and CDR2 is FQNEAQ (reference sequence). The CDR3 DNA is TGTGCCAGCAGCCCAAGGGCCCACTCTGGAAACACCATATATTTT. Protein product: CASSPRAHSGNTIYF.

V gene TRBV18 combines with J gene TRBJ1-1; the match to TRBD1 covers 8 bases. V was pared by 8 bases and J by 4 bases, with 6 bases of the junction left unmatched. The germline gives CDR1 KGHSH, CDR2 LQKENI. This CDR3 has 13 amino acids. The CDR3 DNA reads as TGTGCCAGCCTACGACAGGGGAGCACTGAAGCTTTCTTT. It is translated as CASLRQGSTEAFF.

CDR3 DNA sequence: TGTGCCAGCAGTTTATCAAACGCTCTTTACGAGCAGTACTTC. It codes for CASSLSNALYEQYF. The rearrangement links TRBV27 to TRBJ2-7; D remains ambiguous. V gave up 0 bases and J gave up 4 bases, with 10 bases separating them. In germline, CDR1 is MNHEY, CDR2 SMNVEV (reference sequence). This CDR3 region has 14 residues.

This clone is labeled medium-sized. The CDR3 DNA follows: TGTGCCAGTAGTATCACCGGGACTAGCGGAAGGAGCTCCTACGAGCAGTACTTC. Protein product: CASSITGTSGRSSYEQYF. J is TRBJ2-7 and V is TRBV19, with 11 bases fitting TRBD2. Unmatched junction bases numbered 10, after V lost 3 bases and J lost 0 bases. This CDR3 contains 18 residues. Per germline, CDR1 LNHDA and CDR2 SQIVND (reference sequence).

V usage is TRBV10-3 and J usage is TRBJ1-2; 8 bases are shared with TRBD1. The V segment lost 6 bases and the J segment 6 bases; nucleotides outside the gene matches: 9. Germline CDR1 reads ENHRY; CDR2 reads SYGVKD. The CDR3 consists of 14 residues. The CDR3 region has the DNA TGTGCCATCAGGCCGGGACAGGCGACCGATGGCTACACCTTC. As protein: CAIRPGQATDGYTF.

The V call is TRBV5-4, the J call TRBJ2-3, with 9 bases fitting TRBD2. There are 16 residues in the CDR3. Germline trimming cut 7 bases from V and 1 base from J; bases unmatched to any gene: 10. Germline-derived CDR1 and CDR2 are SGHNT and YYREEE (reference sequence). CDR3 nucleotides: TGTGCCAGCGAGACTCAGACTAGCGGCCGCACAGATACGCAGTATTTT. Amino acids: CASETQTSGRTDTQYF.

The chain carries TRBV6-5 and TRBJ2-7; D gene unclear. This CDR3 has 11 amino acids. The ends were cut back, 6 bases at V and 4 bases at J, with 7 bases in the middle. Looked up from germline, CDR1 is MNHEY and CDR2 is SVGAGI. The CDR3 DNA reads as TGTGCCAGCAGCCCTACTTACGAGCAGTACTTC. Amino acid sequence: CASSPTYEQYF.

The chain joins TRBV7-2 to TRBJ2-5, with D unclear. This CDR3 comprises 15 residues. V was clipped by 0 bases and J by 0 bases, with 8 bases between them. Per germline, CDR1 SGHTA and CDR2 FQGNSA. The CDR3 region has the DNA TGTGCCAGCAGCTTAGCAGGCCAGTACCAAGAGACCCAGTACTTC. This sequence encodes CASSLAGQYQETQYF.

DNA of the CDR3: TGTGCCAGCACCGAAGCGGGGACACAGAACACTGAAGCTTTCTTT. Protein sequence: CASTEAGTQNTEAFF. The chain has TRBV2 and TRBJ1-1; TRBD1 is a possible D gene (6 bases). Germline V CDR1 and CDR2: SNHLY, FYNNEI. V was trimmed by 7 bases and J by 1 base, leaving 16 bases between them. This CDR3 is built from 15 residues.

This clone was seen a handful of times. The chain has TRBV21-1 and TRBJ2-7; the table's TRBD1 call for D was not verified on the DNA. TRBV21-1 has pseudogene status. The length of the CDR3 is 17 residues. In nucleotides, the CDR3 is TGTGCCAGCAGCAACCATTTGACAGGCCTGATCTCCTACGAGCAGTACTTC. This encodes CASSNHLTGLISYEQYF.

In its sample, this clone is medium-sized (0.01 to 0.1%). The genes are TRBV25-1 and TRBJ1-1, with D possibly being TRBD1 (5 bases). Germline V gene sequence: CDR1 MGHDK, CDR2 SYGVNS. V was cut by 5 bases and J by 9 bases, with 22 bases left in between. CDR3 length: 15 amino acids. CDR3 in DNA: TGTGCCAGCAGTCGAACGGGAGGTTCGACAGACAAAGCTTTCTTT. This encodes CASSRTGGSTDKAFF.

The CDR3 bases are TGTGCCAGCAGTGTACAACGGCGGCAAGAGACCCAGTACTTC. Translation: CASSVQRRQETQYF. This sequence joins TRBV2 and TRBJ2-5; D not certain. V dropped 4 bases and J dropped 2 bases, with 11 bases sitting between them. The CDR3 spans 14 residues. Looked up from germline, CDR1 is SNHLY and CDR2 is FYNNEI.

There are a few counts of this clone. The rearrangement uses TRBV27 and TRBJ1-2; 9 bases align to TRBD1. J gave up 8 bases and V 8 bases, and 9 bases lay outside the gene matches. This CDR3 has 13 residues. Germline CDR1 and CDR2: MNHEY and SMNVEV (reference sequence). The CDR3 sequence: CASGGQGTYGYTF. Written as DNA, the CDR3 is TGTGCCAGCGGAGGACAGGGGACTTACGGCTACACCTTC.

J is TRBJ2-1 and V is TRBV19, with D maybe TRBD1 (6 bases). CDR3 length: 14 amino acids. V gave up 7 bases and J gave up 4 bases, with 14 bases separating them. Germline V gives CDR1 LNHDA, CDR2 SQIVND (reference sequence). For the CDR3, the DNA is TGTGCCAGTAATAGTCAGGGGTCTTACAATGAGCAGTTCTTC. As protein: CASNSQGSYNEQFF.

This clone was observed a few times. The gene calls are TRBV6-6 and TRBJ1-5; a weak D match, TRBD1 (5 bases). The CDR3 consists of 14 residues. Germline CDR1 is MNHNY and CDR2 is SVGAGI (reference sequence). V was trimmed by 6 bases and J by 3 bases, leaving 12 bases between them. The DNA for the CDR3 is TGTGCCAGCAGGCCGGGACGGATCAATCAGCCCCAGCATTTT. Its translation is CASRPGRINQPQHF.

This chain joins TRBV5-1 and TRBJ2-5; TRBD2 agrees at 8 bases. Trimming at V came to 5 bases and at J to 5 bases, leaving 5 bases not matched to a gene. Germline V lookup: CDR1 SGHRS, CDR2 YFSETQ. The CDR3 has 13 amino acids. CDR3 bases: TGCGCCAGCAGGATCCGGGGGGGGGAGACCCAGTACTTC. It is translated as CASRIRGGETQYF.

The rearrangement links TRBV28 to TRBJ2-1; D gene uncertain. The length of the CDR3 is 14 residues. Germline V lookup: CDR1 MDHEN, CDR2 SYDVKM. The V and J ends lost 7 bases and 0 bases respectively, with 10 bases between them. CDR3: CASTYVPSYNEQFF. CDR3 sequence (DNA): TGTGCCAGCACCTACGTTCCCTCCTACAATGAGCAGTTCTTC.

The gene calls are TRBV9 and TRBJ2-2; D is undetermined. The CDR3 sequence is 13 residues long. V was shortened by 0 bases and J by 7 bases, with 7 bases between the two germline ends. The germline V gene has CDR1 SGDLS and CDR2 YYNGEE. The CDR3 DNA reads TGTGCCAGCAGCGTAGGGGCTGGCGGGGAGCTGTTTTTT. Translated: CASSVGAGGELFF.

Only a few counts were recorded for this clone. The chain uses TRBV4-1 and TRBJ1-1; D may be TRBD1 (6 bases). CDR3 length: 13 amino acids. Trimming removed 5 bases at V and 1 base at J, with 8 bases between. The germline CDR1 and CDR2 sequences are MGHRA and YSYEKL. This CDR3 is CASSYRENTEAFF. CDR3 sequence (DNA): TGCGCCAGCAGCTACAGGGAGAACACTGAAGCTTTCTTT.

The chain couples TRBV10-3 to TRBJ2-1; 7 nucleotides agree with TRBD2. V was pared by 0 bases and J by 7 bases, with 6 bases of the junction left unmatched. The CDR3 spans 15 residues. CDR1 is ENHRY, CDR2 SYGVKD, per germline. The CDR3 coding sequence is TGTGCCATCAGTGAGTCTCCACTAGCGAGGAATGAGCAGTTCTTC. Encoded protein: CAISESPLARNEQFF.

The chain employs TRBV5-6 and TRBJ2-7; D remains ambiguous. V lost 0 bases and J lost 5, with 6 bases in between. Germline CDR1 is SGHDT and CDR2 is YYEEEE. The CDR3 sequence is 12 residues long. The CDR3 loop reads CASSLAKHEQYF. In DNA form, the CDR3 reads TGTGCCAGCAGCTTGGCCAAACACGAGCAGTACTTC.

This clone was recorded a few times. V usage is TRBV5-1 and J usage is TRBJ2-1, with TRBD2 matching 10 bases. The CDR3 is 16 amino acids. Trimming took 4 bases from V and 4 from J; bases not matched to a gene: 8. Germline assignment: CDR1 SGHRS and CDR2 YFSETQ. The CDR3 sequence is CASSPGWTSGYNEQFF. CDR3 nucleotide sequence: TGCGCCAGCAGCCCCGGGTGGACTAGCGGTTACAATGAGCAGTTCTTC. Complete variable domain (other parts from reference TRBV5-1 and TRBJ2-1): KAGVTQTPRYLIKTRGQQVTLSCSPISGHRSVSWYQQTPGQGLQFLFEYFSETQRNKGNFPGRFSGRQFSNSRSEMNVSTLELGDSALYLCASSPGWTSGYNEQFFGPGTRLTVL.

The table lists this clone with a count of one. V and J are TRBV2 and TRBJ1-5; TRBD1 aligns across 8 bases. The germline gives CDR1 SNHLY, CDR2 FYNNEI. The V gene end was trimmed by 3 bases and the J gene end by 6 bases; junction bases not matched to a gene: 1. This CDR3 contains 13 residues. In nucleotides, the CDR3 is TGTGCCAGCAGTGAGGACAGGGTTCAGCCCCAGCATTTT. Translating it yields CASSEDRVQPQHF. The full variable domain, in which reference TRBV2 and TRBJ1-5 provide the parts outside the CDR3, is EPEVTQTPSHQVTQMGQEVILRCVPISNHLYFYWYRQILGQKVEFLVSFYNNEISEKSEIFDDQFSVERPDGSNFTLKIRSTKLEDSAMYFCASSEDRVQPQHFGDGTRLSIL.

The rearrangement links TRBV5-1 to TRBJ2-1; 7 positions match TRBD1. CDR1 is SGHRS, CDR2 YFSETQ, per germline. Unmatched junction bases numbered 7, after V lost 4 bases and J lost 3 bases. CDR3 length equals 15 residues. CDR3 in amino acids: CASSPLTGLYNEQFF. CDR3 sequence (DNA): TGCGCCAGCAGCCCTTTGACAGGGCTCTACAATGAGCAGTTCTTC. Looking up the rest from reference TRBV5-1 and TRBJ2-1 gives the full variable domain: KAGVTQTPRYLIKTRGQQVTLSCSPISGHRSVSWYQQTPGQGLQFLFEYFSETQRNKGNFPGRFSGRQFSNSRSEMNVSTLELGDSALYLCASSPLTGLYNEQFFGPGTRLTVL.

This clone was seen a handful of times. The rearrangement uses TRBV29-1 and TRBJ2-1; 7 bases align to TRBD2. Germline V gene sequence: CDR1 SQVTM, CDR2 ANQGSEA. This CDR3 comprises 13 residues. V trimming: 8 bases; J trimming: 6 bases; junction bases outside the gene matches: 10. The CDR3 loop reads CSSGSGTRNEQFF. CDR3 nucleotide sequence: TGCAGCTCAGGGAGCGGGACTCGCAATGAGCAGTTCTTC.

The CDR3 here is CASSPPGLETYNEQFF. The DNA of the CDR3 is TGTGCCAGCAGCCCCCCGGGACTAGAAACCTACAATGAGCAGTTCTTC. The chain is built from TRBV7-2 and TRBJ2-1; 8 positions agree with TRBD2. V dropped 5 bases and J dropped 2; count of bases not matched to a gene: 8. This CDR3 contains 16 residues. Germline V gene data show CDR1 as SGHTA and CDR2 as FQGNSA.

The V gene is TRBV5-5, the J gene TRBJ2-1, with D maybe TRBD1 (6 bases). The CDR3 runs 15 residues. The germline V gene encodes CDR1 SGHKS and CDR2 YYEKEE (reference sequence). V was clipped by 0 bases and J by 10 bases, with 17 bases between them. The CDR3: CASSLGDNGAREQFF. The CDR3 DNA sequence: TGTGCCAGCAGCTTGGGGGACAATGGGGCTCGGGAGCAGTTCTTC.

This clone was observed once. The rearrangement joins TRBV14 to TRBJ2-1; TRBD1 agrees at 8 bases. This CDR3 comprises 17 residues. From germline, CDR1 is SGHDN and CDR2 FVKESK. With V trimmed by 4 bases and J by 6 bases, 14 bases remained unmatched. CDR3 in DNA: TGTGCCAGCAGCCGACCCCCCGACAGGGGACGAACCAATGAGCAGTTCTTC. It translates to CASSRPPDRGRTNEQFF.

CDR3 sequence: CASSPSLWDRVLQETQYF. In DNA, the CDR3 is TGTGCCAGCTCACCGAGTCTATGGGACAGAGTATTGCAAGAGACCCAGTACTTC. V and J are TRBV18 and TRBJ2-5; 7 bases agree with TRBD1. CDR3 size: 18 residues. Losses at the gene ends were 3 bases for V and 2 bases for J; bases not matched to a gene: 15. CDR1 and CDR2 (germline): KGHSH, LQKENI.